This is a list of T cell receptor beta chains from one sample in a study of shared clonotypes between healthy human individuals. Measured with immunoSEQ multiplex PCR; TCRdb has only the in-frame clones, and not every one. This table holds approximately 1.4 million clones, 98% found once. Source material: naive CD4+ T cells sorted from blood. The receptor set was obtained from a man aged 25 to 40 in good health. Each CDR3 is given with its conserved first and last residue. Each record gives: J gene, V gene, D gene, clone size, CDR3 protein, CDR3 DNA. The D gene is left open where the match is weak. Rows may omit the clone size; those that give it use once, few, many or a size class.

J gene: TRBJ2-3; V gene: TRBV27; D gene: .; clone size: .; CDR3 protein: CASSLLSSTDTQYF; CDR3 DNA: TGTGCCAGCAGTTTATTATCTAGCACAGATACGCAGTATTTT
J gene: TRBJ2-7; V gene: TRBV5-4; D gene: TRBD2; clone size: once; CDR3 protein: CASSFPAGVAYEQYF; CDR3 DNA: TGTGCCAGCAGCTTCCCAGCGGGAGTAGCGTACGAGCAGTACTTC
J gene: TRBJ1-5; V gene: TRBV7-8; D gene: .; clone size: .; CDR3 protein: CASSLLNSNQPQHF; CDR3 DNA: TGTGCCAGCAGCTTATTGAACAGCAATCAGCCCCAGCATTTT
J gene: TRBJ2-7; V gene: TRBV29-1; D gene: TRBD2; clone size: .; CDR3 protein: CSVTLAGAGYEQYF; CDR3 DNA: TGCAGCGTTACACTAGCGGGAGCGGGCTACGAGCAGTACTTC
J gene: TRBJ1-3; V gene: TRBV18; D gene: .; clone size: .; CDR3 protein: CASSPQPPGNTIYF; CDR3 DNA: TGTGCCAGCTCACCACAGCCTCCTGGAAACACCATATATTTT
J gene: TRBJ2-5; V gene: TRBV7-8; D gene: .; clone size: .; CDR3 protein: CASSWGGETQYF; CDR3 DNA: TGTGCCAGCAGTTGGGGGGGCGAGACCCAGTACTTC
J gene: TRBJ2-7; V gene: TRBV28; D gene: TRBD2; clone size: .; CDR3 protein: CASSLGTIIYEQYF; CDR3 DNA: TGTGCCAGCAGTCTAGGGACTATCATCTACGAGCAGTACTTC
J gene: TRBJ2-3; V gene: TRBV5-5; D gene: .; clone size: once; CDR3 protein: CASSLGSTSTDTQYF; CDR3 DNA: TGTGCCAGCAGCTTGGGGTCCACTAGCACAGATACGCAGTATTTT
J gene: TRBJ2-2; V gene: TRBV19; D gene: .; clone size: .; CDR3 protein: CASKPYAATNTGELFF; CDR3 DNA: TGTGCCAGTAAACCATATGCGGCGACGAACACCGGGGAGCTGTTTTTT
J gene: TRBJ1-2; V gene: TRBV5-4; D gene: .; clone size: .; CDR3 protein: CASSLVGPNYGYTF; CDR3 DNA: TGTGCCAGCAGCTTGGTTGGTCCTAACTATGGCTACACCTTC
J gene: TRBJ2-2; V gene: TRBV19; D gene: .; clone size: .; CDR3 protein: CASNPDKNTGELFF; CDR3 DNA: TGTGCCAGTAACCCGGACAAGAACACCGGGGAGCTGTTTTTT
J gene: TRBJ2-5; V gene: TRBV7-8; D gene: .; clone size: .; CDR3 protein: CASSSRDSEETQYF; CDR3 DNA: TGTGCCAGCAGCTCCCGGGACTCTGAGGAGACCCAGTACTTC
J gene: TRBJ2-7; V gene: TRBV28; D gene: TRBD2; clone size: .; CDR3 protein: CASGRLAGVPEQYF; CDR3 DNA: TGTGCCAGCGGTAGACTAGCGGGAGTTCCCGAGCAGTACTTC
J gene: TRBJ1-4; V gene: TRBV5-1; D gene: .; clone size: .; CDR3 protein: CASSLVPPNEKLFF; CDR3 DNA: TGCGCCAGCAGCTTAGTTCCCCCAAATGAAAAACTGTTTTTT
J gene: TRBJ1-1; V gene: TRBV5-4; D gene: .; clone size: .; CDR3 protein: CASSGAIANTEAFF; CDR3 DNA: TGTGCCAGCAGCGGAGCTATCGCGAACACTGAAGCTTTCTTT
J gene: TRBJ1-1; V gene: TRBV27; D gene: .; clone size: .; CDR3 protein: CASSLRVGRNTEAFF; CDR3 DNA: TGTGCCAGCAGTTTACGGGTGGGGAGGAACACTGAAGCTTTCTTT
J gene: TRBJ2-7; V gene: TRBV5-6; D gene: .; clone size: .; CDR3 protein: CASSLAPADEQYF; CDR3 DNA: TGTGCCAGCAGCTTGGCTCCGGCAGACGAGCAGTACTTC
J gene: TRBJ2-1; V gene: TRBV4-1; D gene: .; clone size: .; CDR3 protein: CASSQESGAYNEQFF; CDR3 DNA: TGCGCCAGCAGCCAAGAGAGCGGAGCCTACAATGAGCAGTTCTTC
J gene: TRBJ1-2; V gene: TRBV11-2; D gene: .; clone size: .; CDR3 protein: CASSLTGTLNYGYTF; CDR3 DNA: TGTGCCAGCAGCTTAACAGGAACCCTCAACTATGGCTACACCTTC
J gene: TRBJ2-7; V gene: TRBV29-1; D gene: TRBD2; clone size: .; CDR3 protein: CSVVTSGEQYF; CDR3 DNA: TGCAGCGTGGTCACTAGCGGAGAGCAGTACTTC
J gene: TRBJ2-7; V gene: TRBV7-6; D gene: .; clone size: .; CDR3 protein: CASSLGAGTGYYEQYF; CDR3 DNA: TGTGCCAGCAGCTTAGGGGCCGGGACGGGCTACTACGAGCAGTACTTC
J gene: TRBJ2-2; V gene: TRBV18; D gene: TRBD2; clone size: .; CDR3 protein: CASSPEGLAGRSGELFF; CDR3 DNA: TGTGCCAGCTCACCAGAGGGACTAGCGGGAAGAAGCGGGGAGCTGTTTTTT